This note documents a single T cell receptor (beta chain) sequence. Which antigen it targets is not known. There are no base qualities to consult, and no much larger clone falls within one base. The data stem from a study of CD8 T cells in ankylosing spondylitis (dated by TCRdb to 2017 to 2019). Some background on the complete study: The study set out to find disease-linked TCR variants by profiling T cell receptor beta repertoires in ankylosing spondylitis patients and healthy donors. The whole study cohort included 90 to 120 healthy donors and 20 to 30 ankylosing spondylitis patients. Peripheral blood was sampled, and synovial fluid was additionally collected from ankylosing spondylitis patients. Study-wide conclusions, independent of this receptor: Some motif variants were previously reported in synovial fluid and blood of reactive arthritis patients, suggesting common disease-initiation mechanisms. Blood from ankylosing spondylitis patients appeared to be characterized by a TCR beta motif made up of 8 or 9 highly homologous amino acid variants. Significant enrichment of the disease-linked clones was reported in matched synovial fluid samples from ankylosing spondylitis patients. In peripheral blood, the disease-linked clones were found at relatively low frequencies and had a CD8+ phenotype.

V was cut back by 1 base and J by 7 bases, leaving a gap of 11 bases between them. The CDR3 runs 13 amino acids, cysteine and phenylalanine included. The DNA shown is the 39-base CDR3, in frame from base 1. The listed sequencing device is Illumina HiSeq 2500. Quantitative 5'-RACE with molecular barcodes was the method used to prepare the TCR beta libraries. The authors processed their data as follows. To identify disease-linked TCR variants, a new computational method was used, one built on a probabilistic model of VDJ rearrangement. In TCRdb, the public reads were trimmed at Q25 with fastp and aligned with MiXCR, with productive beta chains retained. Identical CDR3 protein sequences are pooled into one entry, listed with their most common genes and DNA. None of the V and J calls come from the authors' own analysis; TCRdb made them. For this sample the table gives 200,000 to 250,000 distinct CDR3 sequences, of which about 18% were detected only once. The ten biggest clones cover about 42% of the sample.

The receptor chain draws on TRBV12-3 or TRBV12-4 and TRBJ2-7, with no confident D gene call. The TCR originated in a male donor with ankylosing spondylitis. The sample consisted of blood, either unsorted or a sorted T cell fraction (not recorded which). The nucleotides read TGTGCCAGCAGTTTAGGGGAAATGCGAGAGCAGTACTTC. Translated, this is CASSLGEMREQYF.